What follows are 27 T cell receptor beta chains derived from one specimen sequenced in a study of T cell responses to AZD1222 COVID-19 vaccine. Profiling relied on immunoSEQ multiplex PCR, and the TCRdb table lists in-frame clones only, not all of them. The sample lists about 92,000 clones, around 84% occurring once. Sample: peripheral blood, taken on day 0 of AZD1222 vaccination. These receptors originate from an adult in good health.

This clone turned up a few times. The rearrangement joins TRBV7-3 to TRBJ2-3, with unresolved D. Germline loops: CDR1 SGHTA, CDR2 FQGTGA. V gave up 0 bases and J gave up 2 bases, with 9 bases separating them. There are 15 residues in the CDR3. The CDR3 spells CASSLTPLVTDTQYF. The CDR3 DNA reads TGTGCCAGCAGCTTAACCCCCTTGGTCACAGATACGCAGTATTTT.

V and J are TRBV3-1 (or the pseudogene TRBV3-2) and TRBJ1-1; no firm D call. This CDR3 contains 14 residues. V lost 0 bases, J lost 3 bases, and 8 bases lay in between. CDR1 LGHDT and CDR2 YNNKEL come from the germline V gene (reference sequence). This chain's CDR3 is CASSQEGRHTEAFF. The CDR3 coding sequence is TGTGCCAGCAGCCAAGAGGGGAGGCACACTGAAGCTTTCTTT.

The V and J genes are TRBV23-1 and TRBJ1-5; D is unresolved. TRBV23-1 is reported as an ORF; its role is uncertain. Between the trimmed V and J ends, which lost 2 bases and 4 bases, there was a span of 30 bases. The length of the CDR3 is 21 residues. The CDR3 nucleotides are TGCGCCAGCAGTCAAAACCAGCCGGAAGACTCTGTTTGGAGTATTAATCAGCCCCAGCATTTT. This encodes CASSQNQPEDSVWSINQPQHF.

CDR3 nucleotides: TGTGCCAGCAGCCAAGGGACTAGACCAGATACGCAGTATTTT. Protein: CASSQGTRPDTQYF. The chain carries TRBV4-2 and TRBJ2-3, with 7 bases that match TRBD2. Germline values: CDR1 LGHNA, CDR2 YNFKEQ. This CDR3 is 14 amino acids long. Germline trimming cut 1 base from V and 4 bases from J; bases unmatched to any gene: 2.

This clone was seen only a few times. The J gene is TRBJ2-3, the V gene TRBV9, with 8 nucleotides matching TRBD2. The V segment lost 1 base and the J segment 6 bases; nucleotides outside the gene matches: 7. The CDR3 has 15 amino acids. Germline V CDR1 and CDR2: SGDLS, YYNGEE. For the CDR3, the DNA is TGTGCCAGCAGCGTATCCGGGAGGGCAGGGGATACGCAGTATTTT. Translated, it gives CASSVSGRAGDTQYF.

V is TRBV13 and J is TRBJ1-2, with TRBD1 matching over 7 bases. There are 16 residues in the CDR3. V trimming: 4 bases; J trimming: 5 bases; junction bases outside the gene matches: 13. Germline values: CDR1 PRHDT, CDR2 FYEKMQ (reference sequence). The CDR3 DNA reads as TGTGCCAGCAGCTCTAACCTTAACAGGGGATGGTATGGCTACACCTTC. Residues: CASSSNLNRGWYGYTF.

Written as DNA, the CDR3 is TGTGCCAGCAGCTCGGGACTATACACCGGGGAGCTGTTTTTT. This encodes CASSSGLYTGELFF. The chain carries TRBV7-3 and TRBJ2-2; 7 nucleotides agree with TRBD2. Germline-derived CDR1 and CDR2 are SGHTA and FQGTGA. V trimming: 4 bases; J trimming: 3 bases; junction bases outside the gene matches: 2. The CDR3 covers 14 residues. The entire variable domain, with the rest obtained from reference TRBV7-3 and TRBJ2-2, is as follows: GAGVSQTPSNKVTEKGKYVELRCDPISGHTALYWYRQSLGQGPEFLIYFQGTGAADDSGLPNDRFFAVRPEGSVSTLKIQRTERGDSAVYLCASSSGLYTGELFFGEGSRLTVL.

The sample holds one count of this clone. The chain is built from TRBV11-1 and TRBJ1-4; weak D call: TRBD1 (5 bases). V dropped 2 bases and J dropped 7 bases, with 11 bases sitting between them. The CDR3 runs to 14 residues. The V gene's germline CDR1 is SGHAT and CDR2 FQDESV (reference sequence). This CDR3 reads CASSLRGDGEKLFF. The CDR3 region has the DNA TGTGCCAGCAGCTTAAGAGGGGACGGTGAAAAACTGTTTTTT.

The chain couples TRBV5-6 to TRBJ1-2; D is unclear. Germline lookup yields CDR1 SGHDT and CDR2 YYEEEE. This CDR3 is built from 14 residues. V was shortened by 0 bases and J by 2 bases, with 8 bases between the two germline ends. The CDR3 nucleotides are TGTGCCAGCAGCTTGGAACGGTCGAACTATGGCTACACCTTC. Its protein product is CASSLERSNYGYTF.

The chain employs TRBV23-1 and TRBJ1-1; the D is unclear. TRBV23-1 is assigned to the ORF class and has an uncertain function. The CDR3 runs 15 residues. Trimming took off 2 bases at V and 5 bases at J, with 15 bases between the two ends. The CDR3 DNA reads as TGCGCCAGCAGTCAAAAACCGGACGATTGGACTGAAGCTTTCTTT. It encodes CASSQKPDDWTEAFF.

This rearrangement joins TRBV7-2 to TRBJ2-1; 8 bases are a match to TRBD1. The germline CDR1 and CDR2 sequences are SGHTA and FQGNSA. The CDR3 runs to 17 residues. The V gene end was trimmed by 5 bases and the J gene end by 6 bases; junction bases not matched to a gene: 15. The CDR3 loop reads CASSPQTGAVIGNEQFF. The CDR3, as DNA: TGTGCCAGCAGCCCTCAGACAGGGGCCGTAATTGGCAATGAGCAGTTCTTC.

V is TRBV5-1 and J is TRBJ2-3; unclear D gene. The CDR3 extends over 16 amino acids. CDR1 and CDR2 from the germline V gene are SGHRS and YFSETQ. Trimming left V 1 base short and J 1 base short, with 13 bases between. The DNA of the CDR3 is TGCGCCAGCAGCTTGCAAGGCAGCTTGGGCACAGATACGCAGTATTTT. This sequence encodes CASSLQGSLGTDTQYF.

This clone was recorded once. This rearrangement joins TRBV6-6 to TRBJ1-2; no firm D call. Germline loops: CDR1 MNHNY, CDR2 SVGAGI (reference sequence). This CDR3 contains 15 residues. V lost 0 bases to trimming and J lost 0 bases, with 8 bases between them. This CDR3 is CASSYSYPANYGYTF. In DNA, the CDR3 is TGTGCCAGCAGTTACTCTTATCCAGCTAACTATGGCTACACCTTC.

V gene TRBV5-4 combines with J gene TRBJ1-3, with D possibly being TRBD1 (5 bases). The V end lost 0 bases, the J end lost 0 bases, and 10 bases lay between the germline ends. From germline, CDR1 is SGHNT and CDR2 YYREEE (reference sequence). The length of the CDR3 is 16 residues. CDR3 nucleotides: TGTGCCAGCAGCTTGGGGTCGGACATCTCTGGAAACACCATATATTTT. Translated, it gives CASSLGSDISGNTIYF.

The rearrangement links TRBV19 to TRBJ1-3, with D unresolved. V was clipped by 3 bases and J by 4 bases, with 13 bases between them. The germline CDR1 and CDR2 sequences are LNHDA and SQIVND (reference sequence). The CDR3 is made up of 15 amino acids. DNA of the CDR3: TGTGCCAGTAGTATGGCCCTTTTCGGAGGAAACACCATATATTTT. Translating gives CASSMALFGGNTIYF.

This chain uses TRBV11-2 with TRBJ1-2, with D possibly matching TRBD1 (6 bases). Per germline, CDR1 SGHAT and CDR2 FQNNGV. The V and J ends lost 1 base and 4 bases respectively, with 7 bases between them. This CDR3 is 13 amino acids long. In DNA form, the CDR3 reads TGTGCCAGCAGCTTAGTAGGGGGCTATGGCTACACCTTC. It codes for CASSLVGGYGYTF.

This clone was recorded once. The V gene is TRBV2, the J gene TRBJ1-6, with D perhaps matching TRBD1 (6 bases). This CDR3 has 15 residues. V was trimmed by 4 bases and J by 7 bases, leaving 14 bases between them. Germline V CDR1 and CDR2: SNHLY, FYNNEI. In nucleotides, the CDR3 is TGTGCCAGCAGTGTTAGGACAGCCGCCAATTCACCCCTCCACTTT. Translating it yields CASSVRTAANSPLHF.

The chain joins TRBV4-1 to TRBJ1-4; no reliable D call. Germline V gene lookup returns CDR1 MGHRA and CDR2 YSYEKL. This CDR3 is built from 13 residues. The ends were cut back, 4 bases at V and 6 bases at J, with 9 bases in the middle. The CDR3 region is CASSPDPDEKLFF. CDR3 in DNA: TGCGCCAGCAGCCCCGACCCAGATGAAAAACTGTTTTTT.

This clone came up once. This chain connects TRBV7-2 to TRBJ1-1; D is possibly TRBD1 (6 bases). CDR3 size: 13 residues. Per the germline V gene, CDR1 is SGHTA and CDR2 is FQGNSA. Trimming removed 3 bases at V and 4 bases at J, with 9 bases between. This chain's CDR3 is CASSFRGGTEAFF. The CDR3 DNA reads TGTGCCAGCAGCTTTAGGGGGGGCACTGAAGCTTTCTTT.

V and J are TRBV28 and TRBJ2-7, with 10 bases fitting TRBD1. Germline loops: CDR1 MDHEN, CDR2 SYDVKM. The CDR3 length is 15 residues. V was clipped by 6 bases and J by 3 bases; unmatched bases: 8. The DNA of the CDR3 is TGTGCCAGCAGAACCGGGACAGGGGCAAACTACGAGCAGTACTTC. This sequence encodes CASRTGTGANYEQYF.

This clone was seen more than once but under ten times. The chain carries TRBV7-3 and TRBJ2-1; 7 nucleotides align to TRBD2. J gave up 2 bases and V 0 bases, and 4 bases lay outside the gene matches. Looked up from germline, CDR1 is SGHTA and CDR2 is FQGTGA. CDR3 length equals 16 residues. DNA for the CDR3: TGTGCCAGCAGCTTAACGGGGCTAGCGGCCTACAATGAGCAGTTCTTC. Translated, it gives CASSLTGLAAYNEQFF.

The chain employs TRBV7-2 and TRBJ1-5, with D hard to call. This CDR3 contains 14 residues. Germline V gives CDR1 SGHTA, CDR2 FQGNSA. V lost 1 base and J lost 7, with 11 bases in between. The CDR3 sequence: CASSLDAGGQPQHF. The CDR3 nucleotides are TGTGCCAGCAGCTTAGACGCAGGAGGCCAGCCCCAGCATTTT.

The V and J genes are TRBV5-1 and TRBJ2-1; D assignment may be TRBD1 or TRBD2 (6 bases each). The CDR3 spans 17 residues. Germline V lookup: CDR1 SGHRS, CDR2 YFSETQ. The V gene lost 4 bases and the J gene lost 4 bases, with 21 bases spanning the gap. In DNA, the CDR3 is TGCGCCAGCAGCGGGGGGCCGGGATATAATTCGTACAATGAGCAGTTCTTC. It yields the protein CASSGGPGYNSYNEQFF.

The chain has TRBV7-9 and TRBJ1-2; 7 positions agree with TRBD1. Per germline, CDR1 SEHNR and CDR2 FQNEAQ (reference sequence). Unmatched junction bases numbered 16, after V lost 5 bases and J lost 13 bases. The CDR3 has 14 amino acids. CDR3 DNA sequence: TGTGCCAGCAGCCCCAACGTGGACAGGCCCCCTTTCACCTTC. Its protein is CASSPNVDRPPFTF.

This chain connects TRBV16 to TRBJ2-6; D call uncertain. V lost 9 bases and J lost 4, with 13 bases in between. The CDR3 length is 14 residues. From germline, CDR1 is KGHSY and CDR2 FQNENV. Written as DNA, the CDR3 is TGTGCCAGTCAGCGCACTACAGGGGCCAACGTCCTGACTTTC. This codes for CASQRTTGANVLTF.

The chain joins TRBV7-9 to TRBJ1-4; D gene uncertain. V lost 3 bases and J lost 6, with 14 bases in between. Germline V gene data show CDR1 as SEHNR and CDR2 as FQNEAQ (reference sequence). The CDR3 length is 15 residues. CDR3 DNA: TGTGCCAGCAGCTTCGGAGGGTCAGTGGATGAAAAACTGTTTTTT. It is translated as CASSFGGSVDEKLFF. Complete variable domain (other parts from reference TRBV7-9 and TRBJ1-4): DTGVSQNPRHKITKRGQNVTFRCDPISEHNRLYWYRQTLGQGPEFLTYFQNEAQLEKSRLLSDRFSAERPKGSFSTLEIQRTEQGDSAMYLCASSFGGSVDEKLFFGSGTQLSVL.

This chain uses TRBV4-1 with TRBJ1-4; D is undetermined. Germline V gene data show CDR1 as MGHRA and CDR2 as YSYEKL. V was pared by 0 bases and J by 7 bases, with 18 bases between. The CDR3 spans 17 residues. The CDR3 is CASSQDLFPAGGEKLFF. CDR3 coding DNA: TGCGCCAGCAGCCAAGATCTATTCCCCGCCGGAGGTGAAAAACTGTTTTTT.